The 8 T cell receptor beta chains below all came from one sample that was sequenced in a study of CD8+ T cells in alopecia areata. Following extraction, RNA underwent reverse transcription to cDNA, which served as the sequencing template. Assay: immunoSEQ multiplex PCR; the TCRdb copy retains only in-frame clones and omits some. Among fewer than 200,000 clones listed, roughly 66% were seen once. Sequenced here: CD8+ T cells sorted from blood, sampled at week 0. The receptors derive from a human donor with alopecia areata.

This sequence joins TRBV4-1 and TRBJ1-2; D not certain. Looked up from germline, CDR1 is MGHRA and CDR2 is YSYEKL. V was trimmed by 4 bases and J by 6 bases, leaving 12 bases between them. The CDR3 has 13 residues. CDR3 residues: CASSPRPPDGYTF. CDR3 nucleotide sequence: TGCGCCAGCAGCCCCCGACCCCCTGATGGCTACACCTTC.

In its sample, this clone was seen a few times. The DNA of the CDR3 is TGCAGCGTTGATCTCGGGGGAGAAGCTTTCTTT. Amino acid sequence: CSVDLGGEAFF. The chain has TRBV29-1 and TRBJ1-1, with TRBD1 as a possible D gene (5 bases). Germline assignment: CDR1 SQVTM and CDR2 ANQGSEA. The V end was cut by 3 bases, the J end by 8 bases, with 10 bases between. The CDR3 extends over 11 amino acids.

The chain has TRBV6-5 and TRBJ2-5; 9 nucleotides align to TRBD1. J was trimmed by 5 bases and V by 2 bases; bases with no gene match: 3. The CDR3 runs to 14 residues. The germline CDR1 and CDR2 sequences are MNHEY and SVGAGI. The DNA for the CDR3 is TGTGCCAGCAGTTACCAGACAGGGGGTGAGACCCAGTACTTC. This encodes CASSYQTGGETQYF.

CDR3 nucleotides: TGCAGCGTTGTCCCGACACAGCAAGAGACCCAGTACTTC. Amino acid sequence: CSVVPTQQETQYF. The V and J genes are TRBV29-1 and TRBJ2-5, with unresolved D. The CDR3 is 13 residues long. V gave up 4 bases and J gave up 2 bases, with 11 bases separating them. In germline, CDR1 is SQVTM, CDR2 ANQGSEA.

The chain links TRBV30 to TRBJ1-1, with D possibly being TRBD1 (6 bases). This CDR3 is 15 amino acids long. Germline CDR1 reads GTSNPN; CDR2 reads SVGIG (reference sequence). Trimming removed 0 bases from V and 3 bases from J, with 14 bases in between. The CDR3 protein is CAWSVGQGMHTEAFF. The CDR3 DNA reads TGTGCCTGGAGTGTAGGGCAGGGGATGCACACTGAAGCTTTCTTT.

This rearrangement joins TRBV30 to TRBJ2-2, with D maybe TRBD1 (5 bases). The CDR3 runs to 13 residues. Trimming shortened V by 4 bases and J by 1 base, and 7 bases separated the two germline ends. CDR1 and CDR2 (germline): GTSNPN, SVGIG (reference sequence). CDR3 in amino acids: CAWKTENTGELFF. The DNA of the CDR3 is TGTGCCTGGAAGACAGAGAACACCGGGGAGCTGTTTTTT.

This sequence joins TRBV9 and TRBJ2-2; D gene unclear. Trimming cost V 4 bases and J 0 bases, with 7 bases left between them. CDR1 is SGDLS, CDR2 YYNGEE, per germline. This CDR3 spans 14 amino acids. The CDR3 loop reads CASSPRPNTGELFF. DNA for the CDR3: TGTGCCAGCAGCCCCCGACCGAACACCGGGGAGCTGTTTTTT.

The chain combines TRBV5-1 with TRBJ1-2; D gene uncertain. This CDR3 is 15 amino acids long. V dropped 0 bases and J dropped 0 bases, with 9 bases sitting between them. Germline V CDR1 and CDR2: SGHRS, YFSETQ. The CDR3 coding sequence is TGCGCCAGCAGCTTGGAGCTGAGAGCTAACTATGGCTACACCTTC. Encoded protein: CASSLELRANYGYTF.